This passage covers 20 T cell receptor beta chains from one sample sequenced in a study of identical twins. MiXCR, applied by TCRdb to the 5' RACE reads, yields one record per CDR3 protein. The repertoire holds about 250,000 distinct CDR3 sequences, with around 15% as singletons. Input material: memory (CD45RO+) T cells sorted from blood. The receptors shown here come from a woman younger than 35 in good health.

This clonotype was counted ten times or more. V usage is TRBV3-1 and J usage is TRBJ2-3, with D perhaps TRBD2 (6 bases). CDR1 and CDR2 (germline): LGHDT, YNNKEL (reference sequence). Trimming pared 1 base from V and 2 bases from J, leaving 19 bases between. This CDR3 has 18 amino acids. DNA of the CDR3: TGTGCCAGCAGCCAAGGAGTCGGGACTCGCGTTTTCACAGATACGCAGTATTTT. Protein: CASSQGVGTRVFTDTQYF.

This clonotype was detected only a few times. The rearrangement joins TRBV3-1 to TRBJ2-2, with D unresolved. The CDR3 spans 13 residues. The V gene lost 3 bases and the J gene lost 4 bases, with 6 bases spanning the gap. In germline, CDR1 is LGHDT, CDR2 YNNKEL (reference sequence). The CDR3 reads CASSQSVTGELFF. CDR3 DNA sequence: TGTGCCAGCAGCCAGTCGGTCACCGGGGAGCTGTTTTTT.

This clonotype was recorded a few times. The gene calls are TRBV11-1 and TRBJ2-1, with D possibly matching TRBD2 (6 bases). CDR1 is SGHAT and CDR2 is FQDESV in the germline V gene (reference sequence). The germline V and J ends were trimmed by 5 bases and 9 bases, with 11 bases remaining between them. The CDR3 has 12 amino acids. CDR3 bases: TGTGCCAGCAGCCCCGGGAGCACTGAGCAGTTCTTC. Translation gives CASSPGSTEQFF. Drawing the rest from reference TRBV11-1 and TRBJ2-1, the complete variable domain is EAEVAQSPRYKITEKSQAVAFWCDPISGHATLYWYRQILGQGPELLVQFQDESVVDDSQLPKDRFSAERLKGVDSTLKIQPAELGDSAMYLCASSPGSTEQFFGPGTRLTVL.

This clonotype showed up many times. The chain joins TRBV10-2 to TRBJ2-1; 8 positions agree with TRBD2. The length of the CDR3 is 13 residues. Germline-derived CDR1 and CDR2 are WSHSY and SAAADI. V dropped 6 bases and J dropped 10; count of bases not matched to a gene: 8. CDR3 sequence reads: CASSGTRYGEQFF. The CDR3 nucleotides are TGCGCCAGCAGCGGGACTAGATATGGGGAGCAGTTCTTC.

This clonotype was seen a few times. The V call is TRBV20-1, the J call TRBJ2-3; a weak D match, TRBD2 (5 bases). CDR3 size: 16 residues. Germline V gives CDR1 DFQATT, CDR2 SNEGSKA (reference sequence). The V and J ends lost 5 bases and 0 bases respectively, with 18 bases between them. CDR3 amino acids: CSAALRSGLSTDTQYF. CDR3 coding DNA: TGCAGTGCTGCCTTAAGGAGCGGTCTAAGCACAGATACGCAGTATTTT.

This clonotype was detected a few times. The V call is TRBV30, the J call TRBJ2-7; D ambiguous. Germline CDR1 and CDR2: GTSNPN and SVGIG (reference sequence). With 3 bases removed from V and 6 bases from J, the gap between germline ends came to 12 bases. The CDR3 is 12 amino acids. The chain's CDR3 is CAWSMPPPEQYF. CDR3 DNA: TGTGCCTGGAGCATGCCCCCCCCCGAGCAGTACTTC.

This clonotype was counted ten times or more. The chain uses TRBV7-2 and TRBJ2-3; D not resolved. In germline, CDR1 is SGHTA, CDR2 FQGNSA. V was shortened by 5 bases and J by 6 bases, with 12 bases between the two germline ends. The CDR3 is made up of 13 amino acids. Here the CDR3 DNA reads TGTGCCAGCAGCCCGCAGGTATCGGATACGCAGTATTTT. Translating gives CASSPQVSDTQYF.

J is TRBJ1-1 and V is TRBV6-5; perhaps TRBD1 as D (6 bases). CDR1 is MNHEY, CDR2 SVGAGI, per germline. V was trimmed by 0 bases and J by 6 bases, leaving 17 bases between them. The CDR3 has 16 amino acids. This chain's CDR3 is CASSYSMIGGRAEAFF. In nucleotides, the CDR3 is TGTGCCAGCAGTTACTCGATGATAGGGGGTAGAGCTGAAGCTTTCTTT.

The chain has TRBV5-1 and TRBJ2-7; a possible D gene is TRBD1 (6 bases). Germline V gives CDR1 SGHRS, CDR2 YFSETQ. Deletions cut 0 bases from V and 0 bases from J, with 10 bases between. There are 15 residues in the CDR3. The CDR3 here is CASSLDRESSYEQYF. DNA for the CDR3: TGCGCCAGCAGCTTGGACAGGGAGTCCTCCTACGAGCAGTACTTC.

This clonotype has only a few counts. This chain links TRBV15 with TRBJ2-1; D unresolved. Between the trimmed V and J ends, which lost 6 bases and 0 bases, there was a span of 12 bases. Germline CDR1 LNHNV, CDR2 YYDKDF (reference sequence). The CDR3 is 15 residues long. The CDR3 DNA reads as TGTGCCACCAGAGCCTCTCCAAGCTCCTACAATGAGCAGTTCTTC. This gives the protein CATRASPSSYNEQFF.

Only a few counts were recorded for this clonotype. This chain uses TRBV12-3 or TRBV12-4 with TRBJ2-5; 13 bases are a match to TRBD2. The junction had 5 bases not matched to a gene; V was cut back by 9 bases and J by 4 bases. CDR3 length equals 14 residues. Here the CDR3 reads CASARTSGGETQYF. CDR3 bases: TGTGCCAGTGCACGGACTAGCGGGGGAGAGACCCAGTACTTC.

The V gene is TRBV2, the J gene TRBJ2-3; D possibly matches TRBD1 or TRBD2 (5 bases each). Trimming stripped 0 bases from V and 4 bases from J, with 8 bases between. Germline lookup yields CDR1 SNHLY and CDR2 FYNNEI. This CDR3 comprises 14 residues. CDR3 nucleotides: TGTGCCAGCAGTGAAGCGGGGGAATCAGATACGCAGTATTTT. It translates to CASSEAGESDTQYF.

This clonotype occurred many times. The chain recombines TRBV29-1 with TRBJ2-1, with 14 bases fitting TRBD2. Trimming cost V 5 bases and J 5 bases; bases outside gene matches: 5. CDR1 and CDR2 from the germline V gene are SQVTM and ANQGSEA. CDR3 length: 15 amino acids. Here the CDR3 reads CSVRRTSGGNNEQFF. The CDR3 DNA reads as TGCAGCGTTAGAAGGACTAGCGGGGGGAACAATGAGCAGTTCTTC.

The rearrangement links TRBV6-5 to TRBJ1-1, with D tentatively TRBD1 (6 bases). CDR3 size: 13 residues. V shed 4 bases and J shed 4 bases, with 10 bases lying between them. In germline, CDR1 is MNHEY, CDR2 SVGAGI. This CDR3 reads CASSWDTGTEAFF. The DNA for the CDR3 is TGTGCCAGCAGTTGGGACACTGGCACTGAAGCTTTCTTT.

This clonotype showed up just a few times. The genes are TRBV2 and TRBJ2-7; 7 bases fit TRBD1. With 6 bases clipped from V and 5 bases from J, the junction kept 7 bases outside the gene matches. This CDR3 is built from 13 residues. Germline-derived CDR1 and CDR2 are SNHLY and FYNNEI. The CDR3 nucleotides read TGTGCCAGCAGACTCAGACAGGGAAACGAGCAGTACTTC. Protein: CASRLRQGNEQYF.

This clonotype was recorded a few times. The chain combines TRBV6-6 with TRBJ2-7; D is unresolved. The CDR3 extends over 12 amino acids. Between the trimmed V and J ends, which lost 0 bases and 9 bases, there was a span of 9 bases. CDR1 is MNHNY, CDR2 SVGAGI, per germline (reference sequence). CDR3 residues: CASSYSAVGQYF. In DNA form, the CDR3 reads TGTGCCAGCAGTTACTCAGCCGTGGGGCAGTACTTC.

V gene TRBV20-1 combines with J gene TRBJ2-1; D is possibly TRBD1 (6 bases). Trimming stripped 6 bases from V and 0 bases from J, with 12 bases between. Germline CDR1 and CDR2: DFQATT and SNEGSKA (reference sequence). The CDR3 is 14 amino acids. The CDR3 region has the DNA TGCAGTGCCGCGGTACAGGGCTCCTACAATGAGCAGTTCTTC. Translation gives CSAAVQGSYNEQFF.

This chain joins TRBV2 and TRBJ2-1, with 9 bases that match TRBD1. The germline V gene has CDR1 SNHLY and CDR2 FYNNEI. The CDR3 has 14 residues. The junction had 6 bases not matched to a gene; V was cut back by 7 bases and J by 5 bases. CDR3 sequence: CASTFGQGNNEQFF. CDR3 in DNA: TGTGCCAGCACTTTTGGACAGGGGAACAATGAGCAGTTCTTC.

The sample holds a few counts of this clonotype. The chain combines TRBV11-2 with TRBJ2-5; 14 positions agree with TRBD2. Germline V gives CDR1 SGHAT, CDR2 FQNNGV. V gave up 4 bases and J gave up 7 bases; unmatched junction bases: 2. The CDR3 length is 14 residues. The CDR3 reads CASSSTSGRGTQYF. The CDR3, as DNA: TGTGCCAGCAGCTCGACTAGCGGGAGGGGGACCCAGTACTTC.

This clonotype was recorded once. V is TRBV28 and J is TRBJ1-5, with 7 bases identical to TRBD1. V was clipped by 6 bases and J by 6 bases; unmatched bases: 5. CDR3 length: 13 residues. The germline gives CDR1 MDHEN, CDR2 SYDVKM. The DNA for the CDR3 is TGTGCCAGCAGACAGGGGCGTTCTCAGCCCCAGCATTTT. It specifies CASRQGRSQPQHF.